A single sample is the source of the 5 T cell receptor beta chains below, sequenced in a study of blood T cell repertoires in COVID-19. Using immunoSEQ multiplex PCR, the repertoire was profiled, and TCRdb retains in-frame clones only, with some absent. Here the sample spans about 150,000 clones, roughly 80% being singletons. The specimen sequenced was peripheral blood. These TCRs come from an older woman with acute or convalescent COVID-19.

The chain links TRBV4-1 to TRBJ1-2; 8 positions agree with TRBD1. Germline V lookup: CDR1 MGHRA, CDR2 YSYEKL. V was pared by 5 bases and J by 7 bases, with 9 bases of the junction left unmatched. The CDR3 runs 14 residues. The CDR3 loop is CASSDRQGRSGYTF. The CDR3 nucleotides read TGCGCCAGCAGCGACCGACAGGGGAGGTCTGGCTACACCTTC.

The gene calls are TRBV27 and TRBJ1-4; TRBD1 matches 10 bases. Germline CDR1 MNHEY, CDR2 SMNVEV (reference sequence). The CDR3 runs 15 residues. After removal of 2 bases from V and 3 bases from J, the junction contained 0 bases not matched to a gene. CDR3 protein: CASSLGTGANEKLFF. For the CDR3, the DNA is TGTGCCAGCAGTTTAGGGACAGGGGCTAATGAAAAACTGTTTTTT.

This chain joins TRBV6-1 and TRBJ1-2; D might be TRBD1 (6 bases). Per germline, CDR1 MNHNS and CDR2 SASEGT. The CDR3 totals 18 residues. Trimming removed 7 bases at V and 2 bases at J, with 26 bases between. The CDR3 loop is CASIKAGGLSVLNYGYTF. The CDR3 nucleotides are TGTGCCAGCATTAAAGCCGGGGGGCTATCCGTTTTGAACTATGGCTACACCTTC.

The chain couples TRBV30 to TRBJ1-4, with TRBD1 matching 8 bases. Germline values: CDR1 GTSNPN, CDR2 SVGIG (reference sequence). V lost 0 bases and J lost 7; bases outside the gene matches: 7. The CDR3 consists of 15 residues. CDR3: CAWSVRRTGSEKLFF. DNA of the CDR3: TGTGCCTGGAGTGTACGGAGGACAGGGAGTGAAAAACTGTTTTTT.

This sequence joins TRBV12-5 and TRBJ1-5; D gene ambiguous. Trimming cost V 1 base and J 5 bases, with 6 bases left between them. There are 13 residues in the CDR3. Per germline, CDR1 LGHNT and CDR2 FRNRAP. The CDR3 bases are TGTGCTAGTGGTTTGGGAGAGGATCAGCCCCAGCATTTT. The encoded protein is CASGLGEDQPQHF.